This is a list of T cell receptor beta chains from one sample in a study of cytomegalovirus exposure and HLA in healthy donors. The assay was immunoSEQ multiplex PCR, and TCRdb's table has in-frame clones only and misses some. The repertoire holds over 70,000 clones, about 80% seen once, with roughly 1.5% in the top ten. What was sequenced was PBMCs. These receptors were taken from a male donor in good health and CMV-seronegative. The CDR3 runs from the conserved cysteine through the conserved F or W. The D gene is left open where the match is weak. Some rows have no size entry. The others give once, few or many, or a class for an expanded clone.

>TRBJ2-7|17|.|.|TRBV4-3
TGCGCCAGCAGCCAAGAGGGATCTGGGAGGAACCCCTACGAGCAGTACTTC
CASSQEGSGRNPYEQYF
>TRBJ1-5|15|TRBD1|.|TRBV4-3
TGCGCCAGCAGCTTGAACAGGGGAGGACCTCTGCCCCAGCATTTT
CASSLNRGGPLPQHF
>TRBJ2-7|14|TRBD1|once|TRBV27
TGTGCCAGCAGATCCGGGACAGATAATTACGAGCAGTACTTC
CASRSGTDNYEQYF
>TRBJ1-5|15|.|.|TRBV10-3
TGTGCCATCAGTGAGAATGGAGAGGGAGGGCAGCCCCAGCATTTT
CAISENGEGGQPQHF
>TRBJ2-7|18|.|once|TRBV11-2
TGTGCCAGCAGCTTAGATTGGAGAGACAGGAGGCGAACCTACGAGCAGTACTTC
CASSLDWRDRRRTYEQYF
>TRBJ2-3|13|.|.|TRBV15
TGTGCCACCAGCAGAGATAGAGCAGATACGCAGTATTTT
CATSRDRADTQYF
>TRBJ1-2|17|TRBD1|few|TRBV4-3
TGCGCCAGCAGCCAAGGGTTTGTGGAAGGGGGCGGAGGTGGCTACACCTTC
CASSQGFVEGGGGGYTF
>TRBJ1-5|12|.|.|TRBV6-5
TGTGCCAGCAGACAGGGCAATCAGCCCCAGCATTTT
CASRQGNQPQHF
>TRBJ2-5|15|TRBD2|.|TRBV18
TGTGCCAGCTCACGAGGACTAGAAGGCACAGAGACCCAGTACTTC
CASSRGLEGTETQYF
>TRBJ2-7|16|TRBD2|.|TRBV7-9
TGTGCCAGCAGCTTAGGAGTGGCAGGGAGGGAATACGAGCAGTACTTC
CASSLGVAGREYEQYF
>TRBJ2-7|13|TRBD1|.|TRBV6-5
TGTGCCAGCAGCCGGGACAGGAAATACGAGCAGTACTTC
CASSRDRKYEQYF
>TRBJ1-1|13|.|.|TRBV11-2
TGTGCCAGCACCGGGTGGGGAGACACTGAAGCTTTCTTT
CASTGWGDTEAFF
>TRBJ1-4|12|.|.|TRBV28
TGTGCCAGCAGTCAACGGGGAGAAAAACTGTTTTTT
CASSQRGEKLFF
>TRBJ2-7|14|TRBD1|few|TRBV4-1
TGCGCCAGCAGCCGGGACAGGGGCTCCCTCGAGCAGTACTTC
CASSRDRGSLEQYF
>TRBJ1-2|14|.|.|TRBV11-2
TGTGCCAGCAGCTTAGGGGGAGCTAACTATGGCTACACCTTC
CASSLGGANYGYTF
>TRBJ2-1|13|.|.|TRBV6-4
TGTGCCAGCAGTGGGGACTTTTACAATGAGCAGTTCTTC
CASSGDFYNEQFF
>TRBJ1-1|13|TRBD1|.|TRBV25-1
TGTGCCAGCAGTGAATGGCCGGGACAGGAAGCTTTCTTT
CASSEWPGQEAFF
>TRBJ2-3|13|.|.|TRBV19
TGTGCCAGTACCCCCGGGAGCACAGATACGCAGTATTTT
CASTPGSTDTQYF
>TRBJ2-7|12|.|.|TRBV29-1
TGCAGCGTTCGACAGGATTCCTACGAGCAGTACTTC
CSVRQDSYEQYF
>TRBJ1-4|14|.|.|TRBV27
TGTGCCAGCAGTTTTCGGGGGGCTAGGGAAAAACTGTTTTTT
CASSFRGAREKLFF
>TRBJ2-5|15|.|.|TRBV11-3
TGTGCCAGCAGCCCCTCGGGAGGGGGCAGGGAGACCCAGTACTTC
CASSPSGGGRETQYF
>TRBJ1-5|13|.|once|TRBV11-1
TGTGCCAGCAGCCTTAGTCAAAATCAGCCCCAGCATTTT
CASSLSQNQPQHF
>TRBJ1-2|14|.|.|TRBV5-6
TGTGCCAGCAGCTGGCCAGGGGCCGGTTATGGCTACACCTTC
CASSWPGAGYGYTF
>TRBJ1-2|14|TRBD1|.|TRBV7-2
TGTGCCAGCAGCTTTCAGGGGGCCAACTATGGCTACACCTTC
CASSFQGANYGYTF
>TRBJ1-1|15|TRBD1|.|TRBV14
TGTGCCAGCAGGCGTACCGGGACAGCGAACACTGAAGCTTTCTTT
CASRRTGTANTEAFF
>TRBJ2-1|15|TRBD2|.|TRBV29-1
TGCAGCTCGATGACTAGCTTGAGCTCCTACAATGAGCAGTTCTTC
CSSMTSLSSYNEQFF
>TRBJ1-1|16|.|.|TRBV7-9
TGTGCCAGCAGCAGAAACAGGAATGATTTAAGCCCTGAAGCTTTCTTT
CASSRNRNDLSPEAFF
>TRBJ1-2|13|.|few|TRBV11-2
TGTGCCAGCGGGTCCGGGGGGAACTATGGCTACACCTTC
CASGSGGNYGYTF
>TRBJ2-2|16|TRBD2|few|TRBV10-1
TGCGCCAGCAGTGTACTAGCGGGGGCCCCCACCGGGGAGCTGTTTTTT
CASSVLAGAPTGELFF
>TRBJ2-7|15|TRBD2|.|TRBV27
TGTGCCAGCAGTTTATCACTAGCGCTCTCCTACGAGCAGTACTTC
CASSLSLALSYEQYF
>TRBJ1-2|14|TRBD1|.|TRBV9
TGTGCCAGCAGCGTTGACAGGGGGCCTAGGGGCTACACCTTC
CASSVDRGPRGYTF
>TRBJ1-1|16|.|few|TRBV5-5
TGTGCCAGCAGCTTGGGAAACAGGGTTCGGAGGCCTGAAGCTTTCTTT
CASSLGNRVRRPEAFF
>TRBJ2-7|18|TRBD2|.|TRBV4-3
TGCGCCAGCAGCCAAGAAGGACTAGCGGGGGAGGTATTCTACGAGCAGTACTTC
CASSQEGLAGEVFYEQYF
>TRBJ1-1|12|.|.|TRBV30
TGTGCCTGGGACCAGGGGAACACTGAAGCTTTCTTT
CAWDQGNTEAFF
>TRBJ2-5|11|.|.|TRBV28
TGTGCCAGCAGTTTGTGGGCTGAGCAGTACTTC
CASSLWAEQYF
>TRBJ2-7|15|.|.|TRBV5-6
TGTGCCAGCAGCTTAGCCGGAGAAGTCTCCTACGAGCAGTACTTC
CASSLAGEVSYEQYF
>TRBJ2-5|13|TRBD1|.|TRBV29-1
TGCAGCGTCAGGGGGCACGGTCAAGAGACCCAGTACTTC
CSVRGHGQETQYF
>TRBJ2-2|18|.|.|TRBV9
TGTGCCAGCAGCGTAGCTTTAGATAAGGGACAGAACACCGGGGAGCTGTTTTTT
CASSVALDKGQNTGELFF
>TRBJ1-2|15|TRBD1|.|TRBV19
TGTGCCAGTAGTATATCCATGAGACAGGGTGATGGCTACACCTTC
CASSISMRQGDGYTF
>TRBJ2-4|15|TRBD2|once|TRBV11-3
TGTGCCAGCAGCTTAGGGGGCGGGAGGTCAGACATTCAGTACTTC
CASSLGGGRSDIQYF
>TRBJ1-1|14|.|.|TRBV10-3
TGTGCCATCACAGTTGCGGACAGAGTTTATGAAGCTTTCTTT
CAITVADRVYEAFF
>TRBJ2-1|15|TRBD2|.|TRBV27
TGTGCCAGCAGTTTATCGACTAGCGGGGTGGGTGAGCAGTTCTTC
CASSLSTSGVGEQFF
>TRBJ1-1|14|TRBD1|.|TRBV7-2
TGTGCCAGCAGCTTCGACAGGGGTTTGACTGAAGCTTTCTTT
CASSFDRGLTEAFF
>TRBJ2-7|14|TRBD1|.|TRBV27
TGTGCCAGCAGTATAGGGACAGGGCTGAACGAGCAGTACTTC
CASSIGTGLNEQYF
>TRBJ1-2|15|TRBD1|.|TRBV9
TGTGCCAGCAGCCCCCACCGGGACAGGGGAAATGGCTACACCTTC
CASSPHRDRGNGYTF
>TRBJ2-1|14|TRBD2|few|TRBV29-1
TGCAGCGCCAAAGGACTAGCGGGAAACAATGAGCAGTTCTTC
CSAKGLAGNNEQFF
>TRBJ2-5|18|.|.|TRBV23-1
TGCGCCAGCAGTCAAATCTCCAGTGGGGGGAAGGCTAAGGAGACCCAGTACTTC
CASSQISSGGKAKETQYF
>TRBJ2-3|18|TRBD1|.|TRBV14
TGTGCCAGCAGCCAAGCGGTTTGGGAGACAGGGTTGAGAGATACGCAGTATTTT
CASSQAVWETGLRDTQYF
>TRBJ1-2|18|.|.|TRBV4-3
TGCGCCAGCAGCCAAGATTCGGGGAGGGACCGAACCGACTATGGCTACACCTTC
CASSQDSGRDRTDYGYTF
>TRBJ1-3|16|.|.|TRBV7-2
TGTGCCAGCAGCGACTCAGGGACACACTCTGGAAACACCATATATTTT
CASSDSGTHSGNTIYF
>TRBJ1-5|14|.|.|TRBV4-3
TGCGCCAGCAGCCTCGCGGGTCCCAATCAGCCCCAGCATTTT
CASSLAGPNQPQHF